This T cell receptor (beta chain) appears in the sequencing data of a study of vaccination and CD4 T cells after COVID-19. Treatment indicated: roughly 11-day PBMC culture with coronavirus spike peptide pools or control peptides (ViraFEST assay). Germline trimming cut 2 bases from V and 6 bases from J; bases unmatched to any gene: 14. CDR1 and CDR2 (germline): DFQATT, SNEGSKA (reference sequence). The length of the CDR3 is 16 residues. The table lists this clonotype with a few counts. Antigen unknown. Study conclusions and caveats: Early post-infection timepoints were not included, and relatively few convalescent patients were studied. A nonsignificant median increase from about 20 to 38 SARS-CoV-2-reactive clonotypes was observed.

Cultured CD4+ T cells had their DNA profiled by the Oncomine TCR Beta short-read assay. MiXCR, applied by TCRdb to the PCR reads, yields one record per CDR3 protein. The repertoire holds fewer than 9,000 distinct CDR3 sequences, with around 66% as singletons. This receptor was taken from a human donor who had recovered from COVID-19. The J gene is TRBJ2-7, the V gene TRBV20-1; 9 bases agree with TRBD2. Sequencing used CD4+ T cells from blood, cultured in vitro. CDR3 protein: CSARSVAGVMSPEQYF. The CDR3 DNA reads TGCAGTGCTAGAAGTGTAGCGGGGGTAATGAGTCCCGAGCAGTACTTC.